This T cell receptor beta chain comes out of a study of T-cell reconstitution after alpha-beta-depleted transplantation in children. Preparation of the TCRbeta library used unique molecular identifiers. MiXCR, applied by TCRdb to the PCR reads, yields one record per CDR3 protein. The table records about 690,000 distinct CDR3 sequences, around 16% of them present only once. This clonotype has at least ten counts. The CDR3 loop spans 13 amino acids. V gave up 6 bases and J gave up 5 bases, with 14 bases separating them. CDR1 is DFQATT, CDR2 SNEGSKA, per germline (reference sequence). The rearrangement uses TRBV20-1 and TRBJ1-5; D may be TRBD1 (6 bases). The sequencing here drew on PBMCs from the stem cell graft donor, taken from the stem cell graft. This sequence originates from a human donor who donated a stem cell graft to a child with acute myeloid leukemia. In DNA, the CDR3 is TGCAGTGCCGGGGGCAGGGTGGATCAGCCCCAGCATTTT. Protein: CSAGGRVDQPQHF.